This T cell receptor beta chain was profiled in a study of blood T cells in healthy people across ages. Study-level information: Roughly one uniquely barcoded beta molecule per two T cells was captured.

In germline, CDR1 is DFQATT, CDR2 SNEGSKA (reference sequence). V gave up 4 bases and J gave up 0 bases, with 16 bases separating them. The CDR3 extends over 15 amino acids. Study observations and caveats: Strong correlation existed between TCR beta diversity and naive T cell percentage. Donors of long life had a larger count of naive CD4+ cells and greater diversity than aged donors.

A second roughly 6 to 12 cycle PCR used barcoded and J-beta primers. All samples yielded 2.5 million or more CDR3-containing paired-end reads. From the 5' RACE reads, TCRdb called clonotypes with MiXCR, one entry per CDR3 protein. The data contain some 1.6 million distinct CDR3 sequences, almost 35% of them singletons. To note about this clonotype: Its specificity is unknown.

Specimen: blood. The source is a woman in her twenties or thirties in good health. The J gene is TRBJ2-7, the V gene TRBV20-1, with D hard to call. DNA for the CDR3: TGCAGTGCTAAAATAACCGGACGGAGCTCCTACGAGCAGTACTTC. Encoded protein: CSAKITGRSSYEQYF.